Sequencing of this T cell receptor beta chain was carried out in a study of blood T cell repertoires in COVID-19. Whole-study context: Samples came from the United States, Italy and Spain, spanning acute and convalescent COVID-19. Nucleic acid was either cDNA or gDNA, and it came from T cells, B-cell-depleted T cells, or PBMCs.

The CDR3 contains 13 residues. Germline CDR1 is LGHDT and CDR2 is YNNKEL (reference sequence). Trimming took 1 base from V and 9 from J, leaving 12 bases between them. How the authors handled the data: Estimates of nucleated cell counts were drawn from the amplification of reference gene primers. The table came from immunoSEQ multiplex PCR; TCRdb's copy has only in-frame clones and leaves some out. Clone size and the V and J calls come from that table; the DNA yielded D and trimming. The sample records about 200,000 clones, 70% to 90% being singletons. The chain joins TRBV3-1 (or the pseudogene TRBV3-2) to TRBJ2-5; TRBD1 is a possible D gene (5 bases). The sequenced sample consisted of peripheral blood. The origin of this receptor is a man in his sixties with active or convalescent COVID-19. The CDR3 nucleotides read TGTGCCAGCAGCCAAGTTCAGGGTTCGTCCCAGTACTTC. Its translation is CASSQVQGSSQYF.